The next 10 T cell receptor beta chains were all read from a single sample in a study of cytotoxic CD8 clonotypes in ibrutinib-treated CLL. The data were produced by immunoSEQ multiplex PCR, yet TCRdb's version contains in-frame clones alone and is incomplete. The data contain about 68,000 clones, 68% of them singletons. The sequences come from PBMCs, collected after 12 months of ibrutinib treatment. The receptors originated from a human donor with chronic lymphocytic leukemia.

This CDR3 is CASSKGDSWEGAHSPLHF. CDR3 DNA sequence: TGTGCCAGCAGCAAAGGGGACAGTTGGGAAGGGGCCCATTCACCCCTCCACTTT. V is TRBV21-1 and J is TRBJ1-6; the table's D call, TRBD1, was not checked against the DNA. TRBV21-1 is noted as a pseudogene. This CDR3 comprises 18 residues.

This chain connects TRBV7-3 to TRBJ1-6; D is unresolved. The CDR3 covers 14 residues. Trimming shortened V by 1 base and J by 6 bases, and 7 bases separated the two germline ends. In germline, CDR1 is SGHTA, CDR2 FQGTGA. For the CDR3, the DNA is TGTGCCAGCAGCTTAAGGGCATTTAATTCACCCCTCCACTTT. Translated, it gives CASSLRAFNSPLHF. The whole variable domain, remainder taken from reference TRBV7-3 and TRBJ1-6, is GAGVSQTPSNKVTEKGKYVELRCDPISGHTALYWYRQSLGQGPEFLIYFQGTGAADDSGLPNDRFFAVRPEGSVSTLKIQRTERGDSAVYLCASSLRAFNSPLHFGNGTRLTVT.

The chain joins TRBV14 to TRBJ2-3, with TRBD1 matching over 10 bases. V was clipped by 3 bases and J by 1 base; unmatched bases: 10. CDR3 length: 18 amino acids. The germline V gene encodes CDR1 SGHDN and CDR2 FVKESK. The DNA of the CDR3 is TGTGCCAGCAGCCAGACGACAGGGGGCCCCCTAGGCACAGATACGCAGTATTTT. Its protein product is CASSQTTGGPLGTDTQYF.

This clone appeared once. V usage is TRBV4-1 and J usage is TRBJ2-1; 8 bases are shared with TRBD1. V shed 4 bases and J 0 bases; nucleotides not matched to a gene: 2. Germline V lookup: CDR1 MGHRA, CDR2 YSYEKL. CDR3 length: 15 residues. DNA for the CDR3: TGCGCCAGCAGCCTAACAGGGGGCTCCTACAATGAGCAGTTCTTC. It codes for CASSLTGGSYNEQFF.

This rearrangement joins TRBV10-3 to TRBJ1-2; no clear D. The CDR3 extends over 13 amino acids. From germline, CDR1 is ENHRY and CDR2 SYGVKD. V lost 0 bases and J 6 bases, leaving 8 bases between the germline ends. The CDR3 sequence is CAISESIIDGYTF. The CDR3, as DNA: TGTGCCATCAGTGAGTCGATAATTGATGGCTACACCTTC.

The genes are TRBV27 and TRBJ2-7; 7 bases are shared with TRBD1. V trimming: 2 bases; J trimming: 4 bases; junction bases outside the gene matches: 5. The CDR3 has 14 amino acids. Germline CDR1 MNHEY, CDR2 SMNVEV (reference sequence). CDR3 in DNA: TGTGCCAGCAGTTTACGTAGGGGGCAGTACGAGCAGTACTTC. Its translation: CASSLRRGQYEQYF.

The rearrangement joins TRBV5-1 to TRBJ2-5; D unclear. The germline CDR1 and CDR2 sequences are SGHRS and YFSETQ. Trimming took off 0 bases at V and 2 bases at J, with 5 bases between the two ends. The CDR3 is 13 residues long. In DNA form, the CDR3 reads TGCGCCAGCAGCTTGGGATGGCAAGAGACCCAGTACTTC. Translating it yields CASSLGWQETQYF.

V gene TRBV4-2 combines with J gene TRBJ1-2, with 10 bases matching TRBD1. Per germline, CDR1 LGHNA and CDR2 YNFKEQ. The CDR3 extends over 18 amino acids. The J segment lost 0 bases and the V segment lost 1 base, leaving 8 bases of the junction unmatched. The CDR3 reads CASSQGDRGLPPNYGYTF. The CDR3 DNA follows: TGTGCCAGCAGCCAAGGGGACAGGGGTCTGCCCCCTAACTATGGCTACACCTTC.

V and J are TRBV12-5 and TRBJ2-7; D gene ambiguous. V was clipped by 6 bases and J by 3 bases, with 12 bases between them. Germline lookup yields CDR1 LGHNT and CDR2 FRNRAP. This CDR3 spans 13 amino acids. The CDR3 DNA follows: TGTGCTAGTGGCGCCGGTTCGGTCTACGAGCAGTACTTC. It specifies CASGAGSVYEQYF.

This clone was counted once. V usage is TRBV7-2 and J usage is TRBJ1-6; the D is unclear. This CDR3 contains 15 residues. V lost 1 base and J 7 bases, leaving 11 bases between the germline ends. From germline, CDR1 is SGHTA and CDR2 FQGNSA. CDR3 protein: CASSLGRSTNSPLHF. Here the CDR3 DNA reads TGTGCCAGCAGCTTAGGAAGGAGCACGAATTCACCCCTCCACTTT.